These 28 T cell receptor beta chains came from one sample sequenced in a study of cytotoxic CD8 clonotypes in ibrutinib-treated CLL. Sequenced by immunoSEQ multiplex PCR; TCRdb stores in-frame clones only, minus some. The sample has tens of thousands of clones, around 67% seen once; the top ten hold about 7%. The specimen comprised PBMCs, sampled at disease progression, from a patient treated with ibrutinib. These receptors all stem from a human donor with chronic lymphocytic leukemia.

The chain employs TRBV6-1 and TRBJ1-5; D ambiguous. The V and J ends lost 11 bases and 5 bases respectively, with 7 bases between them. Germline V lookup: CDR1 MNHNS, CDR2 SASEGT. The CDR3 runs to 10 residues. The CDR3 is CASAYQPQHF. The DNA of the CDR3 is TGTGCCTCAGCCTATCAGCCCCAGCATTTT.

The V gene is TRBV19, the J gene TRBJ1-5, with D unresolved. The CDR3 is 12 amino acids. V was trimmed by 3 bases and J by 7 bases, leaving 7 bases between them. Germline-derived CDR1 and CDR2 are LNHDA and SQIVND (reference sequence). The DNA of the CDR3 is TGTGCCAGTAGTATTTTTCGACAGCCCCAGCATTTT. It translates to CASSIFRQPQHF.

The chain has TRBV7-2 and TRBJ2-5; D may be TRBD2 (5 bases). The germline CDR1 and CDR2 sequences are SGHTA and FQGNSA. V dropped 1 base and J dropped 5 bases, with 17 bases sitting between them. The CDR3 runs to 16 residues. The CDR3 loop reads CASSLGLLGRWETQYF. The CDR3, as DNA: TGTGCCAGCAGCTTAGGCCTACTAGGCCGATGGGAGACCCAGTACTTC.

This clone was counted a few times. This specimen includes other DNA sequences encoding the same CDR3. The gene calls are TRBV4-1 and TRBJ2-1; D is ambiguous. Trimming cost V 1 base and J 6 bases, with 7 bases left between them. Germline V gene lookup returns CDR1 MGHRA and CDR2 YSYEKL. The CDR3 is 13 amino acids. The CDR3 here is CASSQGGSNEQFF. CDR3 in DNA: TGCGCCAGCAGCCAAGGAGGCAGCAATGAGCAGTTCTTC.

This chain links TRBV19 with TRBJ1-5; no definite D call. The CDR3 has 13 amino acids. The V and J ends lost 5 bases and 9 bases respectively, with 14 bases between them. In germline, CDR1 is LNHDA, CDR2 SQIVND (reference sequence). The CDR3 loop is CASSGKINGPQHF. The CDR3 DNA sequence: TGTGCCAGTAGTGGAAAGATAAACGGGCCCCAGCATTTT.

This sequence joins TRBV6-6 and TRBJ2-2; a possible D gene is TRBD2 (6 bases). The V gene's germline CDR1 is MNHNY and CDR2 SVGAGI (reference sequence). V gave up 5 bases and J gave up 4 bases, with 14 bases separating them. This CDR3 has 15 amino acids. CDR3 in DNA: TGTGCCAGCAGTCCCGGGAGCTTCTTCACCGGGGAGCTGTTTTTT. Residues: CASSPGSFFTGELFF.

The V gene is TRBV18, the J gene TRBJ2-1; D not resolved. The V end lost 4 bases, the J end lost 8 bases, and 6 bases lay between the germline ends. Germline V lookup: CDR1 KGHSH, CDR2 LQKENI. This CDR3 spans 11 amino acids. Here the CDR3 reads CASSQDHEQFF. DNA of the CDR3: TGTGCCAGCTCACAGGACCATGAGCAGTTCTTC.

This chain connects TRBV6-4 to TRBJ1-2; TRBD1 matches 9 bases. Losses at the gene ends were 11 bases for V and 7 bases for J; bases not matched to a gene: 8. The germline V gene has CDR1 MRHNA and CDR2 SNTAGT. The CDR3 runs 12 residues. The CDR3 bases are TGTGCCGTCTGGACAGGGGCTATTGGCTACACCTTC. Protein sequence: CAVWTGAIGYTF.

The chain links TRBV13 to TRBJ2-1; D might be TRBD1 or TRBD2, each matching 5 bases. Trimming stripped 5 bases from V and 3 bases from J, with 20 bases between. CDR1 and CDR2 from the germline V gene are PRHDT and FYEKMQ (reference sequence). The CDR3 length is 17 residues. The CDR3 bases are TGTGCCAGCAGCGGCATGCAGAAGAGGGGAGACTACAATGAGCAGTTCTTC. Amino acid sequence: CASSGMQKRGDYNEQFF.

This chain uses TRBV29-1 with TRBJ2-2, with TRBD1 identical over 7 bases. Germline V gene sequence: CDR1 SQVTM, CDR2 ANQGSEA. This CDR3 is built from 13 residues. V lost 2 bases, J lost 7 bases, and 4 bases stayed unmatched. CDR3 sequence reads: CSVERDSSGELFF. The CDR3 nucleotides are TGCAGCGTTGAAAGGGACAGTAGCGGGGAGCTGTTTTTT.

As to this clone: Other DNA sequences in the sample encode the same CDR3. The chain joins TRBV19 to TRBJ1-1; D gene unclear. The CDR3 runs to 12 residues. Germline CDR1 reads LNHDA; CDR2 reads SQIVND (reference sequence). V was trimmed by 6 bases and J by 1 base, leaving 6 bases between them. In DNA form, the CDR3 reads TGTGCCAGTAGCCGACAGAACACTGAAGCTTTCTTT. Protein: CASSRQNTEAFF.

The V call is TRBV28, the J call TRBJ2-7; the D gene is possibly TRBD2 (6 bases). Trimming removed 3 bases from V and 4 bases from J, with 13 bases in between. CDR3 size: 14 residues. CDR1 is MDHEN and CDR2 is SYDVKM in the germline V gene. The CDR3 bases are TGTGCCAGCAGTTTTACAGGCGGGGATTACGAGCAGTACTTC. It specifies CASSFTGGDYEQYF.

The V and J genes are TRBV9 and TRBJ1-5; D remains unclear. V was pared by 0 bases and J by 7 bases, with 14 bases between. The CDR3 extends over 15 amino acids. Germline loops: CDR1 SGDLS, CDR2 YYNGEE. The DNA for the CDR3 is TGTGCCAGCAGCGTAGAGGCAGCGGGAGGGCAGCCCCAGCATTTT. It translates to CASSVEAAGGQPQHF.

The chain joins TRBV5-1 to TRBJ1-1; 7 positions match TRBD1. V shed 4 bases, J shed 4 bases, and the junction held 10 bases outside the gene matches. The CDR3 has 15 amino acids. Germline V gene data show CDR1 as SGHRS and CDR2 as YFSETQ. Written as DNA, the CDR3 is TGCGCCAGCAGCGTGGAGGGACAGCGCCGCACTGAAGCTTTCTTT. Encoded protein: CASSVEGQRRTEAFF.

The rearrangement uses TRBV11-3 and TRBJ2-1; TRBD1 matches at 8 bases. This CDR3 is 15 amino acids long. After removal of 1 base from V and 8 bases from J, the junction contained 7 bases not matched to a gene. CDR1 is SGHNT and CDR2 is YENEEA in the germline V gene. The CDR3 loop reads CASSLGSGGRDEQFF. CDR3 bases: TGTGCCAGCAGCTTAGGGTCAGGGGGCCGGGATGAGCAGTTCTTC.

In its sample, this clone was seen a few times. The V gene is TRBV30, the J gene TRBJ2-2, with TRBD2 matching over 12 bases. V was pared by 4 bases and J by 3 bases, with 3 bases of the junction left unmatched. There are 15 residues in the CDR3. Germline V lookup: CDR1 GTSNPN, CDR2 SVGIG (reference sequence). CDR3 nucleotide sequence: TGTGCCTGGACTAGCGGGAGGGCCTACACCGGGGAGCTGTTTTTT. Amino acids: CAWTSGRAYTGELFF.

This clone was seen a few times. The V call is TRBV21-1, the J call TRBJ2-4. TRBV21-1 is reported as a pseudogene. The CDR3 runs to 14 residues. CDR3 sequence: CANSPGIAKNIQYF. The DNA for the CDR3 is TGTGCCAATTCTCCTGGAATAGCCAAAAACATTCAGTACTTC.

This clone appeared once. The rearrangement links TRBV5-1 to TRBJ2-1, with D tentatively TRBD2 (6 bases). The V end was cut by 9 bases, the J end by 6 bases, with 19 bases between. The CDR3 runs 14 residues. Germline-derived CDR1 and CDR2 are SGHRS and YFSETQ. CDR3 sequence (DNA): TGCGCCACCCAGAGGGAGATCGGGGGCAATGAGCAGTTCTTC. This sequence encodes CATQREIGGNEQFF.

This chain connects TRBV29-1 to TRBJ2-3, with unresolved D. V lost 4 bases and J lost 0, with 14 bases in between. The CDR3 covers 15 residues. Germline values: CDR1 SQVTM, CDR2 ANQGSEA. The CDR3 nucleotides read TGCAGCGTTGGCTTGGTCGGAGTTAGCACAGATACGCAGTATTTT. Its protein is CSVGLVGVSTDTQYF.

CDR3 nucleotide sequence: TGTGCCAGCAGGGGACAGGACCGCACCTACGAGCAGTACTTC. It translates to CASRGQDRTYEQYF. The chain links TRBV2 to TRBJ2-7, with 8 bases that match TRBD1. CDR1 is SNHLY, CDR2 FYNNEI, per germline. This CDR3 has 14 amino acids. The V gene end was trimmed by 6 bases and the J gene end by 2 bases; junction bases not matched to a gene: 6.

This rearrangement joins TRBV7-3 to TRBJ2-7, with D unresolved. Germline CDR1 and CDR2: SGHTA and FQGTGA. CDR3 length: 15 amino acids. Between the trimmed V and J ends, which lost 1 base and 2 bases, there was a span of 12 bases. CDR3 nucleotide sequence: TGTGCCAGCAGCTTAATAGGTGTAGGTGCCTACGAGCAGTACTTC. Translated: CASSLIGVGAYEQYF.

This clone is a singleton in its sample. The rearrangement links TRBV7-2 to TRBJ2-1; D is uncertain. Germline values: CDR1 SGHTA, CDR2 FQGNSA. Trimming cost V 1 base and J 8 bases, with 9 bases left between them. CDR3 length: 13 amino acids. The CDR3 nucleotides read TGTGCCAGCAGCTTAGAGGAGAGGCATGAGCAGTTCTTC. This encodes CASSLEERHEQFF.

V usage is TRBV7-3 and J usage is TRBJ1-1, with TRBD1 matching over 7 bases. Germline values: CDR1 SGHTA, CDR2 FQGTGA. This CDR3 comprises 13 residues. The V gene end was trimmed by 5 bases and the J gene end by 7 bases; junction bases not matched to a gene: 7. The CDR3 DNA sequence: TGTGCCAGCAGCCCCGACAGGGAGGGTGAAGCTTTCTTT. Translated: CASSPDREGEAFF.

This rearrangement joins TRBV9 to TRBJ2-3, with D possibly TRBD2 on 6 matching bases. The CDR3 runs 15 residues. Trimming stripped 1 base from V and 6 bases from J, with 15 bases between. Germline loops: CDR1 SGDLS, CDR2 YYNGEE. The CDR3 bases are TGTGCCAGCAGCGTATACTCCGGGAGTACCGATACGCAGTATTTT. Its translation is CASSVYSGSTDTQYF.

CDR3: CATQDPSSYNEQFF. CDR3 bases: TGTGCCACCCAGGACCCGAGCTCCTACAATGAGCAGTTCTTC. The genes are TRBV5-4 and TRBJ2-1; D is undetermined. CDR3 length: 14 amino acids. With 9 bases removed from V and 0 bases from J, the gap between germline ends came to 13 bases. Germline V gene sequence: CDR1 SGHNT, CDR2 YYREEE (reference sequence).

The J gene is TRBJ2-7, the V gene TRBV5-6; 7 positions agree with TRBD2. From germline, CDR1 is SGHDT and CDR2 YYEEEE. The CDR3 has 15 amino acids. V gave up 2 bases and J gave up 2 bases; unmatched junction bases: 7. The CDR3 DNA sequence: TGTGCCAGCAGCTTTTTCAGGGAGGGCACCTACGAGCAGTACTTC. Translated: CASSFFREGTYEQYF.

The rearrangement uses TRBV6-4 and TRBJ2-3; 8 bases fit TRBD1. With V trimmed by 4 bases and J by 2 bases, 2 bases remained unmatched. CDR1 and CDR2 from the germline V gene are MRHNA and SNTAGT. CDR3 length: 14 amino acids. The CDR3 spells CASSADRDTDTQYF. CDR3 sequence (DNA): TGTGCCAGCAGTGCGGACAGGGACACAGATACGCAGTATTTT.

This clone is deemed medium-sized. V and J are TRBV11-2 and TRBJ2-7; D unresolved. Per germline, CDR1 SGHAT and CDR2 FQNNGV. The CDR3 runs 13 residues. The V gene lost 3 bases and the J gene lost 3 bases, with 9 bases spanning the gap. CDR3 sequence reads: CASSLDRYYEQYF. In DNA, the CDR3 is TGTGCCAGCAGCTTGGACCGCTACTACGAGCAGTACTTC.